This TCR beta chain was found in a study of blood T cell repertoires in COVID-19. Whole-study context: COVID-19 samples from acute and convalescent phases originated in the United States, Italy and Spain.

TCRdb keeps only in-frame clones here, not all; method: immunoSEQ multiplex PCR. The table includes over 100,000 clones, over 85% detected once. Germline V gene sequence: CDR1 MNHEY, CDR2 SMNVEV (reference sequence). V lost 5 bases and J lost 0; bases outside the gene matches: 12. The CDR3 covers 19 residues. The gene calls are TRBV27 and TRBJ2-3; TRBD2 aligns across 12 bases. The receptor was isolated from a woman between 50 and 59 years old with COVID-19, enrolled during active disease. The specimen was peripheral blood. The CDR3 loop is CASSPRLALAGGSTDTQYF. The CDR3 DNA reads TGTGCCAGCAGTCCCCGACTCGCACTAGCGGGGGGAAGCACAGATACGCAGTATTTT.